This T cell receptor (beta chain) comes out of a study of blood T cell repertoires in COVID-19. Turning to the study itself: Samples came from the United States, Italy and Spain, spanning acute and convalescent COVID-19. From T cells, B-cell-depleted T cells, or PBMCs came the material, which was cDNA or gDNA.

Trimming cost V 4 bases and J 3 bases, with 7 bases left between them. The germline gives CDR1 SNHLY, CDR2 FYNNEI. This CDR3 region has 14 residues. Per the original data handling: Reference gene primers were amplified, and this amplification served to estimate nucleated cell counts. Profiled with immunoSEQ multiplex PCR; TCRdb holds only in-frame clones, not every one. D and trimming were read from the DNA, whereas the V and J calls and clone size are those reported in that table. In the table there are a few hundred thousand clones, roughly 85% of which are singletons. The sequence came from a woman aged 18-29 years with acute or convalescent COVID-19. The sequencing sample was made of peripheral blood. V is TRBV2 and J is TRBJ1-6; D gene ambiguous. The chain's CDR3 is CASSALSYNSPLHF. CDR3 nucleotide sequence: TGTGCCAGCAGTGCTCTTAGCTATAATTCACCCCTCCACTTT.